The 21 T cell receptor beta chains below were found in one sample sequenced in a study of PD-1 blockade in classical Hodgkin lymphoma. TCRdb's table, derived via immunoSEQ multiplex PCR, lists solely in-frame clones and lacks some. The data contain 45,000 to 55,000 clones, roughly 80% of them singletons. Patients all relapsed after autologous stem cell transplantation, and there was variation in brentuximab vedotin exposure. Specimen: peripheral blood mononuclear cells (PBMCs), collected at baseline. These TCRs come from a human donor with classical Hodgkin lymphoma.

CDR3 nucleotides: TGTGCCAGCTCATCGACAGGGGGCGGGAACACTGAAGCTTTCTTT. This translates into CASSSTGGGNTEAFF. The chain has TRBV18 and TRBJ1-1; the match to TRBD1 covers 10 bases. The trim removed 5 bases at V and 1 base at J, leaving 4 bases unmatched. The CDR3 runs to 15 residues. CDR1 is KGHSH and CDR2 is LQKENI in the germline V gene.

The gene calls are TRBV27 and TRBJ2-7; 8 bases fit TRBD1. This CDR3 spans 12 amino acids. With V trimmed by 10 bases and J by 1 base, 3 bases remained unmatched. Germline V CDR1 and CDR2: MNHEY, SMNVEV (reference sequence). CDR3 DNA sequence: TGTGCCAACCGGACAGGGTCCTACGAGCAGTACGTC. Translating it yields CANRTGSYEQYV.

The chain recombines TRBV14 with TRBJ1-2; tentatively, D is TRBD1 (6 bases). CDR1 and CDR2 from the germline V gene are SGHDN and FVKESK. The CDR3 is 13 amino acids. The V and J ends lost 3 bases and 3 bases respectively, with 8 bases between them. CDR3 in amino acids: CASSQNRDYGYTF. In nucleotides, the CDR3 is TGTGCCAGCAGCCAGAACAGGGACTATGGCTACACCTTC.

V usage is TRBV7-2 and J usage is TRBJ1-1; D unclear. CDR1 and CDR2 (germline): SGHTA, FQGNSA. CDR3 length: 14 residues. The V end was cut by 2 bases, the J end by 1 base, with 8 bases between. The CDR3 loop is CASSLRGSNTEAFF. As DNA, the CDR3 is TGTGCCAGCAGCTTAAGAGGGTCGAACACTGAAGCTTTCTTT.

This chain links TRBV2 with TRBJ1-6; D call uncertain. V was clipped by 4 bases and J by 8 bases, with 9 bases between them. The CDR3 totals 13 residues. Germline CDR1 and CDR2: SNHLY and FYNNEI. The CDR3 sequence is CASSVSWDSPLHF. CDR3 DNA: TGTGCCAGCAGTGTTTCGTGGGATTCACCCCTCCACTTT.

The chain uses TRBV9 and TRBJ1-1; 11 bases are shared with TRBD1. The germline CDR1 and CDR2 sequences are SGDLS and YYNGEE. Unmatched junction bases numbered 6, after V lost 3 bases and J lost 11 bases. The CDR3 totals 13 residues. CDR3 nucleotides: TGTGCCAGCAGCGATCGGACAGGGGGCTTCGCTTTCTTT. Its translation: CASSDRTGGFAFF.

The chain employs TRBV9 and TRBJ2-7, with 7 bases aligning to TRBD1. With V trimmed by 4 bases and J by 2 bases, 6 bases remained unmatched. This CDR3 has 14 amino acids. CDR1 SGDLS and CDR2 YYNGEE come from the germline V gene. Here the CDR3 reads CASSPEQGPYEQYF. DNA of the CDR3: TGTGCCAGCAGCCCGGAACAGGGGCCCTACGAGCAGTACTTC.

V gene TRBV12-5 combines with J gene TRBJ2-5, with D perhaps matching TRBD2 (5 bases). Germline loops: CDR1 LGHNT, CDR2 FRNRAP. CDR3 length equals 16 residues. Trimming took off 1 base at V and 5 bases at J, with 17 bases between the two ends. The CDR3 bases are TGTGCTAGTGGTTTGGGCCGGACTTTAATAATGGAGACCCAGTACTTC. Protein product: CASGLGRTLIMETQYF.

This chain links TRBV4-3 with TRBJ2-7; the D gene is possibly TRBD1 (5 bases). The V gene's germline CDR1 is LGHNA and CDR2 YSLEER. The CDR3 covers 14 residues. V was cut by 1 base and J by 3 bases, with 10 bases left in between. In nucleotides, the CDR3 is TGCGCCAGCAGCCAAGGAGACAGACTCTACGAGCAGTACTTC. Protein product: CASSQGDRLYEQYF.

The chain recombines TRBV11-2 with TRBJ2-3; 7 positions match TRBD1. Germline loops: CDR1 SGHAT, CDR2 FQNNGV. This CDR3 is 17 amino acids long. The trim removed 2 bases at V and 9 bases at J, leaving 17 bases unmatched. The DNA for the CDR3 is TGTGCCAGCAGCTTACCCCCTACAGGGGTCTCTAGGGGGACGCAGTATTTT. Its translation is CASSLPPTGVSRGTQYF.

The chain uses TRBV14 and TRBJ1-2; perhaps TRBD1 as D (5 bases). CDR1 and CDR2 from the germline V gene are SGHDN and FVKESK. The ends were cut back, 4 bases at V and 1 base at J, with 7 bases in the middle. The CDR3 runs 13 residues. In DNA form, the CDR3 reads TGTGCCAGCAGCCTCCAGGGTAACTATGGCTACACCTTC. Protein product: CASSLQGNYGYTF.

This chain joins TRBV7-8 and TRBJ2-2, with 7 bases matching TRBD1. Unmatched junction bases numbered 5, after V lost 3 bases and J lost 1 base. The CDR3 runs to 16 residues. Per the germline V gene, CDR1 is SGHVS and CDR2 is FQNEAQ. CDR3 sequence: CASSFRRTGNTGELFF. The DNA of the CDR3 is TGTGCCAGCAGCTTCAGAAGGACAGGGAACACCGGGGAGCTGTTTTTT.

This clone was detected once. This chain joins TRBV7-9 and TRBJ1-2; D is ambiguous. Trimming shortened V by 0 bases and J by 4 bases, and 6 bases separated the two germline ends. The CDR3 is made up of 13 amino acids. From germline, CDR1 is SEHNR and CDR2 FQNEAQ (reference sequence). This CDR3 reads CASSLARGYGYTF. The CDR3 coding sequence is TGTGCCAGCAGCTTAGCCCGGGGCTATGGCTACACCTTC.

This clone was detected a few times. CDR3 nucleotides: TGTGCCTGGAGTGTTTACACCTCGGGAGGCTACACCTTC. This encodes CAWSVYTSGGYTF. The chain combines TRBV30 with TRBJ1-2; D uncertain. Germline values: CDR1 GTSNPN, CDR2 SVGIG (reference sequence). V lost 0 bases, J lost 8 bases, and 13 bases lay in between. There are 13 residues in the CDR3. Full variable domain (remainder filled in from reference TRBV30 and TRBJ1-2): SQTIHQWPATLVQPVGSPLSLECTVEGTSNPNLYWYRQAAGRGLQLLFYSVGIGQISSEVPQNLSASRPQDRQFILSSKKLLLSDSGFYLCAWSVYTSGGYTFGSGTRLTVV.

V and J are TRBV7-9 and TRBJ2-3; D may be TRBD2 (7 bases). V lost 4 bases and J 0 bases, leaving 14 bases between the germline ends. Germline loops: CDR1 SEHNR, CDR2 FQNEAQ (reference sequence). CDR3 length equals 16 residues. This CDR3 is CASSSARGGSTDTQYF. In DNA, the CDR3 is TGTGCCAGCAGCTCCGCCAGGGGAGGGAGCACAGATACGCAGTATTTT.

The chain couples TRBV10-2 to TRBJ1-5; D possibly corresponds to TRBD1 (5 bases). V lost 7 bases, J lost 6 bases, and 16 bases lay in between. Germline CDR1 and CDR2: WSHSY and SAAADI. The CDR3 runs 14 residues. CDR3 DNA: TGCGCCAGCACGTCCGGGACGGATCTTCAGCCCCAGCATTTT. Residues: CASTSGTDLQPQHF.

V is TRBV19 and J is TRBJ2-6; D gene ambiguous. V gave up 2 bases and J gave up 1 base, with 3 bases separating them. Germline lookup yields CDR1 LNHDA and CDR2 SQIVND (reference sequence). The CDR3 is made up of 14 amino acids. In DNA form, the CDR3 reads TGTGCCAGTAGTATAACGTCTGGGGCCAACGTCCTGACTTTC. Translated: CASSITSGANVLTF.

The chain carries TRBV18 and TRBJ2-1, with 9 bases that match TRBD2. The CDR3 loop spans 15 amino acids. V dropped 3 bases and J dropped 6; count of bases not matched to a gene: 6. From germline, CDR1 is KGHSH and CDR2 LQKENI. The CDR3 region has the DNA TGTGCCAGCTCACCCGTAGCGGGAGTGGCCAATGAGCAGTTCTTC. Translating it yields CASSPVAGVANEQFF.

J is TRBJ1-4 and V is TRBV6-1; D is possibly TRBD1 (6 bases). The V and J ends lost 0 bases and 10 bases respectively, with 24 bases between them. This CDR3 contains 18 residues. CDR1 MNHNS and CDR2 SASEGT come from the germline V gene. DNA of the CDR3: TGTGCCAGCAGTGAAGCCCGACCCGCGGGCCTGAGGGGGGGAAAACTGTTTTTT. Protein: CASSEARPAGLRGGKLFF.

V is TRBV7-8 and J is TRBJ1-1; D may be TRBD1 (5 bases). V lost 3 bases and J 4 bases, leaving 9 bases between the germline ends. The CDR3 loop spans 13 amino acids. Germline loops: CDR1 SGHVS, CDR2 FQNEAQ. The DNA of the CDR3 is TGTGCCAGCAGCTTTGGGGGTGGCACTGAAGCTTTCTTT. Protein: CASSFGGGTEAFF.

The genes are TRBV9 and TRBJ1-5; TRBD1 agrees at 8 bases. The trim removed 3 bases at V and 7 bases at J, leaving 6 bases unmatched. From germline, CDR1 is SGDLS and CDR2 YYNGEE. This CDR3 is 14 amino acids long. The CDR3 loop reads CASSDGQGKQPQHF. DNA for the CDR3: TGTGCCAGCAGCGACGGACAGGGAAAACAGCCCCAGCATTTT.